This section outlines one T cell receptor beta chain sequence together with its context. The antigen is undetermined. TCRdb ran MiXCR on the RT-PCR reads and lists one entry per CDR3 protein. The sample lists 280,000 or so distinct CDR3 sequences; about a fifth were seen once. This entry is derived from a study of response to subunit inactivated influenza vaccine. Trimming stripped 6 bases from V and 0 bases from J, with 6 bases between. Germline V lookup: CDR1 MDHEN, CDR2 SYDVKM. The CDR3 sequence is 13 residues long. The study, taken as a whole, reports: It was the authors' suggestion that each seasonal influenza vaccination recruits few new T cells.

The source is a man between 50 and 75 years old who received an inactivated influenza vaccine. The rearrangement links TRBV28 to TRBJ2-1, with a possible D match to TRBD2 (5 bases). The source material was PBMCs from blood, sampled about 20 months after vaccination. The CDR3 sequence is CASRGSSYNEQFF. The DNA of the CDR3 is TGTGCCAGCAGAGGGAGCTCCTACAATGAGCAGTTCTTC.